Given below is one TCR beta chain in context. Its specificity is unknown. Germline trimming cut 2 bases from V and 6 bases from J; bases unmatched to any gene: 3. CDR1 and CDR2 (germline): GTSNPN, SVGIG (reference sequence). This CDR3 has 13 amino acids. All donors comprised healthy Caucasians. The record originates from a study of identical twins. TCRdb processed the 5' RACE reads anew with MiXCR; each CDR3 protein has one entry. The sample carries approximately 590,000 distinct CDR3 sequences, roughly 9.5% recorded once. Study outcomes and limitations: Zero-insertion analyses were open to partial confounding by invariant MAIT and iNKT cells.

The data also belong to a second study, concerning yellow fever vaccine responses in identical twins.

Sequencing used PBMCs. The sequence was collected from a woman younger than 30 in good health. The chain links TRBV30 to TRBJ1-5; 8 nucleotides line up with TRBD1. In DNA form, the CDR3 reads TGTGCCTGGAGTCAGGGGGCGAGTCAGCCCCAGCATTTT. It yields the protein CAWSQGASQPQHF.